The rows below give T cell receptor beta chains drawn from one sample of a study of T cell repertoires in cytomegalovirus infection. TCRdb processed the reads anew with MiXCR; each CDR3 protein has one entry. The data hold roughly 45,000 distinct CDR3 sequences, with about 20% observed a single time. These receptors' antigens are unknown. The specimen was PBMCs, sequenced either directly or after in vitro stimulation (not recorded which). These TCRs come from a human donor in good health (CMV status not recorded). Some clones in this sample may be carry-over from other donors' samples. Both conserved end residues are part of each CDR3. D genes are given only for firm matches. A clone size is listed for some rows: how often the clone was seen (once, few, many), or a class if it is expanded.

J gene	D gene	V gene	clone size	CDR3 protein	CDR3 DNA
TRBJ1-6	TRBD1	TRBV3-1	many	CASSQYRGGSPLHF	TGTGCCAGCAGCCAATACAGGGGCGGTTCACCCCTCCACTTT
TRBJ1-1	-	TRBV7-2	many	CASSLAMVVNTEAFF	TGTGCCAGCAGCTTAGCGATGGTAGTGAACACTGAAGCTTTCTTT
TRBJ2-3	-	TRBV4-1	-	CASSQELYSTDTQYF	TGCGCCAGCAGCCAAGAACTGTATAGCACAGATACGCAGTATTTT
TRBJ2-1	-	TRBV7-2	many	CASSLGGAREQFF	TGTGCCAGCAGCTTAGGGGGGGCGCGGGAGCAGTTCTTC
TRBJ2-7	-	TRBV14	few	CASSQSPGRVYYRCEQYF	TGTGCCAGCAGCCAATCCCCAGGAAGGGTGTATTATCGTTGCGAGCAGTACTTC
TRBJ2-2	TRBD2	TRBV7-2	many	CASSKAGGNTGELFF	TGTGCCAGCAGCAAAGCGGGGGGCAACACCGGGGAGCTGTTTTTT
TRBJ2-5	TRBD2	TRBV3-1	-	CASSLRSGVETQYF	TGTGCCAGCAGCCTGCGTAGCGGGGTTGAGACCCAGTACTTC
TRBJ2-3	-	TRBV12-3/TRBV12-4	few	CASSPYGPGDTQYF	TGTGCCAGCAGTCCATACGGACCCGGAGATACGCAGTATTTT
TRBJ1-5	-	TRBV19	few	CASSMWGDGNQPQHF	TGTGCCAGTAGTATGTGGGGGGATGGCAATCAGCCCCAGCATTTT
TRBJ1-1	-	TRBV7-2	many	CASSLVDRNTEAFF	TGTGCCAGCAGCTTAGTCGACAGGAACACTGAAGCTTTCTTT
TRBJ1-1	-	TRBV5-4	-	CASSLGRPGEAFF	TGTGCCAGCAGCTTGGGCAGGCCGGGGGAAGCTTTCTTT
TRBJ2-3	TRBD2	TRBV7-2	medium-sized	CASSYSREGWDTQYF	TGTGCCAGCAGCTACTCACGGGAGGGTTGGGATACGCAGTATTTT
TRBJ2-7	-	TRBV5-1	-	CASSLGPALYEQYF	TGCGCCAGCAGCTTGGGACCGGCCCTCTACGAGCAGTACTTC
TRBJ1-3	-	TRBV9	few	CASSVDPSSGNTIYF	TGTGCCAGCAGCGTAGACCCATCCTCTGGAAACACCATATATTTT
TRBJ2-5	TRBD1	TRBV12-5	-	CASGSTGEHF	TGTGCTAGTGGTTCGACAGGGGAGCACTTC
TRBJ1-2	-	TRBV5-1	-	CASSLVVSSVSDGYTF	TGCGCCAGCAGCTTGGTCGTCAGCTCCGTCTCCGATGGCTACACCTTC
TRBJ2-3	-	TRBV29-1	-	CSVERQGGDTDTQYF	TGCAGCGTTGAACGACAGGGAGGGGACACAGATACGCAGTATTTT
TRBJ2-1	TRBD1	TRBV7-3	once	CASSPRDSSYNEQFF	TGTGCCAGCAGCCCCCGGGACAGCTCCTACAATGAGCAGTTCTTC
TRBJ2-1	-	TRBV18	few	CASSQEPGGVYNEQFF	TGTGCCAGCTCCCAGGAACCGGGGGGCGTTTACAATGAGCAGTTCTTC
TRBJ1-1	-	TRBV5-4	many	CASSFGQNTEAFF	TGTGCCAGCAGCTTCGGACAGAACACTGAAGCTTTCTTT
TRBJ2-1	-	TRBV3-1	-	CASSQDLGGSYNEQFF	TGTGCCAGCAGCCAAGATTTGGGGGGCAGTTACAATGAGCAGTTCTTC
TRBJ2-3	-	TRBV20-1	few	CSASAPVGTDTQYF	TGCAGTGCTTCAGCCCCGGTGGGCACAGATACGCAGTATTTT
TRBJ2-2	-	TRBV7-6	few	CASSPEDSWTGELFF	TGTGCCAGCAGCCCAGAGGACAGTTGGACCGGGGAGCTGTTTTTT
TRBJ1-4	TRBD1	TRBV18	few	CASSPRAGGNEKLFF	TGTGCCAGCTCACCACGGGCAGGGGGTAATGAAAAACTGTTTTTT
TRBJ2-1	-	TRBV20-1	many	CSATSMGGDEQFF	TGCAGTGCTACGAGTATGGGCGGCGATGAGCAGTTCTTC
TRBJ2-7	-	TRBV7-2	many	CASSLIYEQYF	TGTGCCAGCAGCTTAATCTACGAGCAGTACTTC
TRBJ2-1	-	TRBV12-3/TRBV12-4	many	CASSPFGDEQFF	TGTGCCAGCAGCCCTTTTGGCGATGAGCAGTTCTTC
TRBJ2-7	-	TRBV6-1	-	CASSANAGVGDEQYF	TGTGCCAGCAGTGCAAACGCAGGGGTAGGGGACGAGCAGTACTTC
TRBJ2-2	TRBD2	TRBV7-2	-	CASSPGGLAGGAGELFF	TGTGCCAGCAGCCCAGGGGGGCTAGCGGGGGGCGCCGGGGAGCTGTTTTTT
TRBJ2-5	TRBD2	TRBV7-9	many	CASSLASGSYQETQYF	TGTGCCAGCAGCTTAGCGAGCGGGAGTTACCAAGAGACCCAGTACTTC
TRBJ2-3	TRBD2	TRBV6-7	-	CASRGTRHPDTQYF	TGTGCCAGCAGGGGGACTAGGCACCCAGATACGCAGTATTTT
TRBJ2-1	-	TRBV27	once	CASSLRGRPNNEQFF	TGTGCCAGCAGTTTACGGGGTCGGCCAAACAATGAGCAGTTCTTC
TRBJ1-5	-	TRBV7-2	many	CASSLRGDQPQHF	TGTGCCAGCAGCCTGAGGGGGGATCAGCCCCAGCATTTT
TRBJ2-7	-	TRBV12-5	-	CASGPANLWQYF	TGTGCTAGTGGCCCCGCCAATCTGTGGCAGTACTTC
TRBJ1-1	-	TRBV7-2	many	CASSSRGGTEAFF	TGTGCCAGCAGCTCCCGAGGGGGAACTGAAGCTTTCTTT
TRBJ1-4	TRBD1	TRBV7-2	many	CASSLGVGGREKLFF	TGTGCCAGCAGCTTAGGTGTAGGGGGCCGGGAAAAACTGTTTTTT
TRBJ2-5	-	TRBV28	few	CASSASWAQYF	TGTGCCAGCAGCGCCTCGTGGGCCCAGTACTTC
TRBJ2-5	-	TRBV6-6	-	CASSYAGETQYF	TGTGCCAGCAGTTATGCGGGAGAGACCCAGTACTTC
TRBJ2-1	TRBD2	TRBV29-1	few	CSVSRGATSYNEQFF	TGCAGCGTATCGCGGGGGGCCACAAGCTACAATGAGCAGTTCTTC
TRBJ2-7	TRBD2	TRBV6-2/TRBV6-3	-	CASSHYRGERERGEQYF	TGTGCCAGCAGCCACTACCGGGGGGAGCGGGAGAGAGGCGAGCAGTACTTC
TRBJ1-5	-	TRBV3-1	-	CASSQGLFQPQHF	TGTGCCAGCAGCCAAGGGTTGTTTCAGCCCCAGCATTTT
TRBJ1-6	-	TRBV27	-	CASRLTFGYNSPLHF	TGTGCCAGCAGACTAACGTTTGGGTATAATTCACCCCTCCACTTT